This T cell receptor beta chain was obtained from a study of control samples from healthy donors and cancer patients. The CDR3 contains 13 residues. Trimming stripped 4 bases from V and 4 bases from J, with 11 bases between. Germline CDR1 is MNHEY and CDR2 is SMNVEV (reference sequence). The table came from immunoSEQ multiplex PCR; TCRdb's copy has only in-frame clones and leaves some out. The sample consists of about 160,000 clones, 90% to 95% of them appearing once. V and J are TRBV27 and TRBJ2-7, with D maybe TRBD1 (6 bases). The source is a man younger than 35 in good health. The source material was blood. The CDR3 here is CASSWEQGYEQYF. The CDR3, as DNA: TGTGCCAGCAGTTGGGAACAGGGATACGAGCAGTACTTC.